A selection of T cell receptor beta chains follows, all from one sample in a study of T cells after yellow fever vaccination. A single record per CDR3 protein comes from TCRdb applying MiXCR to the 5' RACE reads. The sample yields just over 250,000 distinct CDR3 sequences, over 4.5% seen once. The sequencing used CD4+ T cells sorted from PBMCs, collected on the day of the yellow fever booster vaccination. These receptor sequences come from a man aged 18-30 years who received the YFV17D yellow fever vaccine. CDR3s include the opening cysteine and the closing phenylalanine or tryptophan. A D gene is named only where the DNA matches it firmly. The size of a clone is reported for some rows only, either as once, few or many, or as a class for expanded clones.

j_gene	d_gene	v_gene	abundance	CDR3aa	CDR3nt
TRBJ2-6	.	TRBV5-1	.	CASSFQQTTGANVLTF	TGCGCCAGCAGCTTTCAACAGACAACTGGGGCCAACGTCCTGACTTTC
TRBJ2-5	TRBD2	TRBV7-3	few	CASSFREEETQYF	TGTGCCAGCAGCTTTCGGGAGGAGGAGACCCAGTACTTC
TRBJ2-3	.	TRBV9	many	CASSVGSSTDTQYF	TGCGCCAGCAGTGTTGGATCTAGCACAGATACGCAGTATTTT
TRBJ1-5	.	TRBV20-1	many	CSARDRNQPQHF	TGCAGTGCTAGAGATCGCAATCAGCCCCAGCATTTT
TRBJ2-3	TRBD2	TRBV7-2	.	CASSLRAGGPSDTQYF	TGTGCCAGCAGCTTAAGAGCGGGGGGGCCATCAGATACGCAGTATTTT
TRBJ1-1	.	TRBV2	.	CASDKGFIGTEAFF	TGTGCCAGCGATAAGGGTTTCATAGGCACTGAAGCTTTCTTT
TRBJ2-3	.	TRBV29-1	.	CSADGGPTDTQYF	TGCAGCGCTGACGGGGGACCCACAGATACGCAGTATTTT
TRBJ2-1	.	TRBV29-1	few	CSVESPWGNEQFF	TGCAGCGTTGAAAGCCCCTGGGGCAATGAGCAGTTCTTC
TRBJ2-2	.	TRBV6-4	many	CASSVGWNTGELFF	TGTGCCAGCAGTGTGGGTTGGAACACCGGGGAGCTGTTTTTT
TRBJ1-2	.	TRBV6-5	many	CASSQGGNGYTF	TGTGCCAGCAGTCAAGGTGGGAATGGCTACACCTTC
TRBJ2-5	TRBD2	TRBV20-1	once	CSAAPAGGKETQYF	TGCAGTGCCGCGCCAGCGGGGGGCAAAGAGACCCAGTACTTC
TRBJ1-2	TRBD1	TRBV14	.	CASSQGQPGQTIYGYTF	TGTGCCAGCAGCCAAGGCCAACCGGGACAGACTATCTATGGCTACACCTTC
TRBJ1-6	.	TRBV5-5	few	CASSSPQGSPLHF	TGTGCCAGCAGCTCGCCACAGGGCTCACCCCTCCACTTT
TRBJ1-1	.	TRBV5-1	many	CASTQVGSTEAFF	TGCGCCAGCACCCAGGTAGGGAGCACTGAAGCTTTCTTT
TRBJ2-5	TRBD2	TRBV20-1	.	CSARPSGGRETQYF	TGCAGTGCTAGGCCTAGCGGGGGGCGGGAGACCCAGTACTTC
TRBJ1-1	.	TRBV20-1	few	CSATRANTEAFF	TGCAGTGCTACAAGGGCGAACACTGAAGCTTTCTTT
TRBJ1-2	.	TRBV6-5	.	CASRPPDRPYGYTF	TGTGCCAGCAGGCCCCCGGACAGACCCTATGGCTACACCTTC
TRBJ2-3	.	TRBV7-2	many	CASSLDGGATDTQYF	TGTGCCAGCAGCTTAGACGGGGGTGCCACAGATACGCAGTATTTT
TRBJ2-3	.	TRBV20-1	few	CSARWGRGGDTQYF	TGCAGTGCTAGATGGGGCAGGGGGGGGGATACGCAGTATTTT
TRBJ1-5	.	TRBV4-2	many	CASSQVSPDINQPQHF	TGTGCCAGCAGCCAAGTCTCTCCGGACATTAATCAGCCCCAGCATTTT
TRBJ2-5	.	TRBV2	.	CASSDHGHQETQYF	TGTGCCAGCAGTGATCACGGCCACCAAGAGACCCAGTACTTC
TRBJ2-3	TRBD2	TRBV14	few	CASSKSGAADTQYF	TGTGCCAGCAGCAAAAGCGGGGCCGCAGATACGCAGTATTTT
TRBJ2-3	.	TRBV19	.	CASSIDRETDTQYF	TGTGCCAGTAGTATAGACAGGGAAACAGATACGCAGTATTTT
TRBJ2-2	.	TRBV20-1	.	CSAEWGGANTGELFF	TGCAGTGCTGAGTGGGGCGGAGCCAACACCGGGGAGCTGTTTTTT
TRBJ2-7	TRBD1	TRBV19	.	CATVKGQGASNPYEQYF	TGTGCCACCGTTAAGGGACAGGGAGCCTCAAACCCGTACGAGCAGTACTTC
TRBJ2-5	.	TRBV12-3/TRBV12-4	many	CASSSPGEGGETQYF	TGTGCCAGCAGCTCTCCCGGGGAGGGGGGGGAGACCCAGTACTTC
TRBJ2-3	.	TRBV5-4	few	CASSGTSADTQYF	TGTGCCAGCTCCGGGACTTCGGCAGATACGCAGTATTTT
TRBJ1-1	.	TRBV12-3/TRBV12-4	many	CASSSATPEAFF	TGTGCCAGCAGTTCAGCCACCCCTGAAGCTTTCTTT
TRBJ1-2	.	TRBV18	.	CASSPGGLVGYGYTF	TGTGCCAGCTCACCGGGCGGATTGGTGGGCTATGGCTACACCTTC
TRBJ2-5	.	TRBV18	.	CASSTGQTGGETQYF	TGTGCCAGCTCCACGGGACAAACGGGGGGAGAGACCCAGTACTTC
TRBJ1-6	TRBD1	TRBV20-1	few	CSAPRTGGGNSPLHF	TGCAGTGCTCCCAGGACAGGGGGAGGGAATTCACCCCTCCACTTT
TRBJ1-2	TRBD1	TRBV9	few	CASSVGQGITNYGYTF	TGTGCCAGCAGTGTGGGACAGGGGATAACTAACTATGGCTACACCTTC
TRBJ2-2	.	TRBV27	many	CASSFVHTGELFF	TGTGCCAGCAGTTTCGTACACACCGGGGAGCTGTTTTTT
TRBJ2-3	.	TRBV7-9	many	CASSLVPTSFTDTQYF	TGTGCCAGCAGCTTAGTCCCCACTAGTTTCACAGATACGCAGTATTTT